One and the same sample provided the 25 T cell receptor beta chains below, sequenced in a study of control samples from healthy donors and cancer patients. The protocol was immunoSEQ multiplex PCR, while the TCRdb copy is restricted to in-frame clones and leaves out a portion. The sample includes about 130,000 clones, more than 85% seen only once; the top ten take 1.5% to 2%. The sequencing sample was made of blood. The receptors were gathered from a man aged 18 to 29 in good health.

The genes are TRBV6-5 and TRBJ1-1; D uncertain. There are 13 residues in the CDR3. Germline CDR1 MNHEY, CDR2 SVGAGI. V lost 6 bases and J 5 bases, leaving 13 bases between the germline ends. CDR3: CASRPSGRTEAFF. The CDR3, as DNA: TGTGCCAGCAGACCTTCGGGCCGAACTGAAGCTTTCTTT.

This sequence joins TRBV5-4 and TRBJ1-1; D is unresolved. The V end lost 4 bases, the J end lost 5 bases, and 15 bases lay between the germline ends. Germline V gene sequence: CDR1 SGHNT, CDR2 YYREEE (reference sequence). This CDR3 is built from 14 residues. CDR3 sequence: CASSATRVSTEAFF. The CDR3 nucleotides are TGTGCCAGCAGCGCTACGAGGGTTTCTACTGAAGCTTTCTTT.

The chain recombines TRBV21-1 with TRBJ2-5; TRBD2 is taken as the D call from the table, unchecked against the DNA. TRBV21-1 is designated a pseudogene. This CDR3 spans 18 amino acids. This CDR3 is CASSQIRTSGPEQETQYF. The CDR3 bases are TGTGCCAGCAGCCAGATTCGGACTAGCGGGCCTGAGCAAGAGACCCAGTACTTC.

The chain uses TRBV18 and TRBJ2-2, with D unresolved. The germline V gene encodes CDR1 KGHSH and CDR2 LQKENI. Trimming took off 3 bases at V and 1 base at J, with 9 bases between the two ends. There are 15 residues in the CDR3. DNA for the CDR3: TGTGCCAGCTCACCGGGAAGGATGAACACCGGGGAGCTGTTTTTT. Its protein product is CASSPGRMNTGELFF. The variable domain in full, with the rest retrieved from reference TRBV18 and TRBJ2-2, is NAGVMQNPRHLVRRRGQEARLRCSPMKGHSHVYWYRQLPEEGLKFMVYLQKENIIDESGMPKERFSAEFPKEGPSILRIQQVVRGDSAAYFCASSPGRMNTGELFFGEGSRLTVL.

The chain couples TRBV18 to TRBJ2-7; D possibly corresponds to TRBD2 (5 bases). V was shortened by 6 bases and J by 0 bases, with 15 bases between the two germline ends. Looked up from germline, CDR1 is KGHSH and CDR2 is LQKENI. This CDR3 region has 15 residues. CDR3 nucleotides: TGTGCCAGCTCTCCCGGACTGAAGCCCTCCTACGAGCAGTACTTC. Translated, it gives CASSPGLKPSYEQYF.

The chain combines TRBV7-9 with TRBJ1-4; no clear D. CDR1 is SEHNR, CDR2 FQNEAQ, per germline (reference sequence). V was clipped by 0 bases and J by 8 bases, with 7 bases between them. This CDR3 comprises 13 residues. CDR3 residues: CASSLAYGEKLFF. The CDR3 region has the DNA TGTGCCAGCAGCTTAGCTTATGGGGAAAAACTGTTTTTT.

This clone was seen only a few times. The chain links TRBV10-3 to TRBJ2-5; the D gene is possibly TRBD2 (5 bases). The CDR3 length is 13 residues. V was shortened by 4 bases and J by 3 bases, with 9 bases between the two germline ends. Germline CDR1 is ENHRY and CDR2 is SYGVKD. The CDR3 loop is CAISVTREETQYF. In DNA form, the CDR3 reads TGTGCCATCAGTGTCACTAGGGAAGAGACCCAGTACTTC.

This chain joins TRBV24-1 and TRBJ1-5, with 7 nucleotides matching TRBD1. There are 14 residues in the CDR3. The V gene end was trimmed by 3 bases and the J gene end by 4 bases; junction bases not matched to a gene: 2. Germline V lookup: CDR1 KGHDR, CDR2 SFDVKD. This CDR3 reads CATSDGGQNQPQHF. Here the CDR3 DNA reads TGTGCCACCAGTGATGGGGGACAGAATCAGCCCCAGCATTTT.

The genes are TRBV7-3 and TRBJ2-2, with 11 bases lining up with TRBD1. CDR1 is SGHTA and CDR2 is FQGTGA in the germline V gene. Trimming at V came to 5 bases and at J to 3 bases, leaving 2 bases not matched to a gene. The CDR3 runs to 15 residues. CDR3 region: CASSMGQGDTGELFF. In DNA, the CDR3 is TGTGCCAGCAGCATGGGACAGGGGGACACCGGGGAGCTGTTTTTT.

The J gene is TRBJ2-2, the V gene TRBV6-5; 10 bases fit TRBD1. The length of the CDR3 is 15 residues. CDR1 and CDR2 (germline): MNHEY, SVGAGI. After removal of 6 bases from V and 3 bases from J, the junction contained 4 bases not matched to a gene. The CDR3 DNA reads as TGTGCCAGCAGGACAGGGGGCGCCTACACCGGGGAGCTGTTTTTT. This sequence encodes CASRTGGAYTGELFF.

CDR3 sequence reads: CASLGSLAYYNEQFF. The CDR3 DNA reads as TGCGCCAGCCTAGGTTCACTAGCGTATTACAATGAGCAGTTCTTC. The chain is built from TRBV10-2 and TRBJ2-1; 7 bases line up with TRBD2. Germline CDR1 is WSHSY and CDR2 is SAAADI. J lost 4 bases, V lost 8 bases, and 11 bases had no gene match. The CDR3 runs to 15 residues.

The chain is built from TRBV10-3 and TRBJ1-1; 9 bases are a match to TRBD1. The CDR3 is 16 residues long. Per the germline V gene, CDR1 is ENHRY and CDR2 is SYGVKD. The V segment lost 5 bases and the J segment 5 bases; nucleotides outside the gene matches: 12. The chain's CDR3 is CAISSIGTGWGTEAFF. The CDR3 DNA is TGTGCCATCAGTTCGATCGGGACAGGGTGGGGAACTGAAGCTTTCTTT.

This clone occurred once. The chain has TRBV10-3 and TRBJ2-7; 7 bases align to TRBD1. Trimming took 4 bases from V and 3 from J; bases not matched to a gene: 3. Per the germline V gene, CDR1 is ENHRY and CDR2 is SYGVKD. The length of the CDR3 is 13 residues. CDR3 in amino acids: CAISAGQNYEQYF. The CDR3 bases are TGTGCCATCAGTGCGGGACAGAACTACGAGCAGTACTTC.

The chain has TRBV7-2 and TRBJ2-5, with D possibly matching TRBD1 (7 bases). Trimming cost V 5 bases and J 6 bases, with 13 bases left between them. CDR3 length equals 13 residues. Germline lookup yields CDR1 SGHTA and CDR2 FQGNSA. In nucleotides, the CDR3 is TGTGCCAGCAGCGGAGGGGGCGTGAAGACCCAGTACTTC. Translation gives CASSGGGVKTQYF.

This rearrangement joins TRBV5-1 to TRBJ2-2, with D tentatively TRBD1 or TRBD2 (6 bases each). CDR1 and CDR2 (germline): SGHRS, YFSETQ. The CDR3 has 16 residues. The V end was cut by 6 bases, the J end by 4 bases, with 19 bases between. CDR3 nucleotide sequence: TGCGCCAGCAAGGCGCAGGGGCGGGAAAGCACCGGGGAGCTGTTTTTT. Protein product: CASKAQGRESTGELFF.

V gene TRBV6-5 combines with J gene TRBJ1-5; D possibly corresponds to TRBD1 (5 bases). Germline V CDR1 and CDR2: MNHEY, SVGAGI. This CDR3 region has 14 residues. V lost 7 bases and J 6 bases, leaving 16 bases between the germline ends. DNA for the CDR3: TGTGCCAGCACCAAGCGGCAGGGTGGTCAGCCCCAGCATTTT. Its translation: CASTKRQGGQPQHF.

This chain connects TRBV20-1 to TRBJ2-1; D remains unclear. Germline V lookup: CDR1 DFQATT, CDR2 SNEGSKA (reference sequence). The CDR3 has 11 residues. Between the trimmed V and J ends, which lost 1 base and 7 bases, there was a span of 5 bases. This chain's CDR3 is CSARGPNEQFF. The CDR3 bases are TGCAGTGCTAGAGGACCGAATGAGCAGTTCTTC.

The chain is built from TRBV19 and TRBJ1-5, with a tentative D call TRBD1 (5 bases). Germline CDR1 LNHDA, CDR2 SQIVND (reference sequence). The CDR3 has 16 residues. Trimming shortened V by 3 bases and J by 5 bases, and 17 bases separated the two germline ends. The CDR3 coding sequence is TGTGCCAGTAGTATTCTCCCCCAGGGCTTTCATCAGCCCCAGCATTTT. Translating gives CASSILPQGFHQPQHF.

Remarks on this clone: Other DNA sequences within the sample encode an identical CDR3. Here the CDR3 DNA reads TGTGCCAGCAGCTTGGGGCAGGGGGGGCAGCCCCAGCATTTT. Translating it yields CASSLGQGGQPQHF. The chain combines TRBV5-5 with TRBJ1-5; 7 bases are a match to TRBD1. CDR1 is SGHKS and CDR2 is YYEKEE in the germline V gene (reference sequence). The CDR3 is 14 residues long. V gave up 0 bases and J gave up 7 bases; unmatched junction bases: 4. Full variable domain (remainder filled in from reference TRBV5-5 and TRBJ1-5): DAGVTQSPTHLIKTRGQQVTLRCSPISGHKSVSWYQQVLGQGPQFIFQYYEKEERGRGNFPDRFSARQFPNYSSELNVNALLLGDSALYLCASSLGQGGQPQHFGDGTRLSIL.

This clone came up once. The rearrangement links TRBV19 to TRBJ2-6; tentatively, D is TRBD1 (7 bases). The CDR3 loop spans 18 amino acids. V lost 8 bases to trimming and J lost 1 base, with 21 bases between them. Germline loops: CDR1 LNHDA, CDR2 SQIVND (reference sequence). In DNA form, the CDR3 reads TGTGCCAGTCATTACAGGGGATTCCGGGGGTCTGGGGCCAACGTCCTGACTTTC. It is translated as CASHYRGFRGSGANVLTF.

The J gene is TRBJ2-7, the V gene TRBV20-1; D perhaps matches TRBD2 (5 bases). Germline V gene sequence: CDR1 DFQATT, CDR2 SNEGSKA (reference sequence). V was shortened by 5 bases and J by 7 bases, with 12 bases between the two germline ends. The CDR3 consists of 11 residues. CDR3 sequence (DNA): TGCAGTGCTGGAGGAAGGGAGGAGCAGTACTTC. The encoded protein is CSAGGREEQYF.

The genes are TRBV2 and TRBJ2-1; D is perhaps TRBD1 (6 bases). The CDR3 spans 14 residues. CDR1 and CDR2 (germline): SNHLY, FYNNEI. V lost 4 bases, J lost 3 bases, and 10 bases lay in between. The CDR3 nucleotides read TGTGCCAGCAGTGGGGGGCGGATCTACAATGAGCAGTTCTTC. This codes for CASSGGRIYNEQFF.

The V and J genes are TRBV7-9 and TRBJ2-5; possibly TRBD2 for D (6 bases). Germline V gene sequence: CDR1 SEHNR, CDR2 FQNEAQ (reference sequence). V lost 1 base to trimming and J lost 5 bases, with 17 bases between them. The CDR3 loop spans 16 amino acids. The CDR3 region has the DNA TGTGCCAGCAGCTTAGTCGTCGGGAGAGACGTGGAGACCCAGTACTTC. It yields the protein CASSLVVGRDVETQYF.

This chain connects TRBV5-1 to TRBJ1-2; no clear D. The CDR3 has 12 amino acids. The germline V gene encodes CDR1 SGHRS and CDR2 YFSETQ. The V and J ends lost 4 bases and 8 bases respectively, with 12 bases between them. The CDR3 region is CASSLDLSGYTF. CDR3 nucleotide sequence: TGCGCCAGCAGCCTTGACCTATCAGGCTACACCTTC.

J is TRBJ2-5 and V is TRBV19; the D gene is possibly TRBD2 (6 bases). The CDR3 extends over 14 amino acids. CDR1 and CDR2 from the germline V gene are LNHDA and SQIVND (reference sequence). V was pared by 5 bases and J by 2 bases, with 12 bases between. CDR3 region: CASSLGSGQETQYF. Written as DNA, the CDR3 is TGTGCCAGTAGTCTAGGTAGCGGACAAGAGACCCAGTACTTC.